This T cell receptor (beta chain) derives from a study of blood T cell repertoires in COVID-19. V gave up 0 bases and J gave up 8 bases, with 11 bases separating them. The CDR3 has 13 amino acids. Per germline, CDR1 LNHDA and CDR2 SQIVND (reference sequence). The table came from immunoSEQ multiplex PCR; TCRdb's copy has only in-frame clones and leaves some out. The sample carries 200,000 to 300,000 clones, 80% to 90% recorded once. J is TRBJ2-7 and V is TRBV19, with D possibly TRBD2 on 6 matching bases. The sequence derives from a middle-aged man who had recovered from COVID-19. Sequences were obtained from PBMCs or T cells enriched from blood (not recorded which). CDR3 sequence reads: CASSIDGGAKQYF. The CDR3 DNA is TGTGCCAGTAGTATAGATGGAGGGGCCAAGCAGTACTTC.